Following are 5 T cell receptor beta chains from one sample sequenced in a study of molecular identifiers for immune sequencing clone quantification. TCRdb recomputed calls from the PCR reads with MiXCR, one row per CDR3 protein. The sample has about 640,000 distinct CDR3 sequences; just under 20% are singletons. Sequencing was performed on naive CD8+ T cells from blood, with Jurkat cell RNA spiked in. Documented subset: FACS-sorted CD8+CD4-CCR7+CD45RA+ naive T cells. The receptors come from a human donor in good health. Some libraries in this study had Jurkat cell RNA spiked in.

This clonotype has ten or more counts. This chain uses TRBV6-6 with TRBJ1-5, with TRBD1 identical over 11 bases. Germline CDR1 reads MNHNY; CDR2 reads SVGAGI (reference sequence). CDR3 length: 16 amino acids. The V gene end was trimmed by 2 bases and the J gene end by 1 base; junction bases not matched to a gene: 1. DNA for the CDR3: TGTGCCAGCAGTTACCGGACAGGGGGCAGCAATCAGCCCCAGCATTTT. This codes for CASSYRTGGSNQPQHF.

This clonotype was observed many times. The chain joins TRBV7-9 to TRBJ1-1; the match to TRBD1 covers 10 bases. The CDR3 consists of 17 residues. Losses at the gene ends were 0 bases for V and 4 bases for J; bases not matched to a gene: 8. CDR1 SEHNR and CDR2 FQNEAQ come from the germline V gene (reference sequence). CDR3 nucleotide sequence: TGTGCCAGCAGCTTAGCACCTGGGACAGGGGTTGGCACTGAAGCTTTCTTT. This codes for CASSLAPGTGVGTEAFF.

This chain connects TRBV10-3 to TRBJ2-7; the match to TRBD1 covers 8 bases. CDR1 and CDR2 from the germline V gene are ENHRY and SYGVKD. The V and J ends lost 3 bases and 1 base, in that order; junction bases with no gene match: 5. The CDR3 is 15 residues long. CDR3 sequence reads: CAISDQDRESYEQYF. The CDR3 bases are TGTGCCATCAGTGACCAGGACAGGGAATCCTACGAGCAGTACTTC.

In this sample, this clonotype turned up many times. The chain is built from TRBV6-2 or TRBV6-3 and TRBJ2-7; no clear D. The CDR3 consists of 17 residues. The V end lost 2 bases, the J end lost 6 bases, and 23 bases lay between the germline ends. CDR1 is MNHEY and CDR2 is SVGEGT in the germline V gene. The CDR3 region has the DNA TGTGCCAGCAGTTACCCGAACCGAACGGCTGAAACAGTCGAGCAGTACTTC. The encoded protein is CASSYPNRTAETVEQYF.

This clonotype appeared a few times. The rearrangement joins TRBV6-5 to TRBJ2-1, with D possibly matching TRBD1 (5 bases). The CDR3 has 17 amino acids. The germline CDR1 and CDR2 sequences are MNHEY and SVGAGI. Trimming took off 6 bases at V and 2 bases at J, with 20 bases between the two ends. CDR3 region: CASRDLQDPSTYNEQFF. DNA of the CDR3: TGTGCCAGCAGAGATCTACAGGATCCAAGCACCTACAATGAGCAGTTCTTC.